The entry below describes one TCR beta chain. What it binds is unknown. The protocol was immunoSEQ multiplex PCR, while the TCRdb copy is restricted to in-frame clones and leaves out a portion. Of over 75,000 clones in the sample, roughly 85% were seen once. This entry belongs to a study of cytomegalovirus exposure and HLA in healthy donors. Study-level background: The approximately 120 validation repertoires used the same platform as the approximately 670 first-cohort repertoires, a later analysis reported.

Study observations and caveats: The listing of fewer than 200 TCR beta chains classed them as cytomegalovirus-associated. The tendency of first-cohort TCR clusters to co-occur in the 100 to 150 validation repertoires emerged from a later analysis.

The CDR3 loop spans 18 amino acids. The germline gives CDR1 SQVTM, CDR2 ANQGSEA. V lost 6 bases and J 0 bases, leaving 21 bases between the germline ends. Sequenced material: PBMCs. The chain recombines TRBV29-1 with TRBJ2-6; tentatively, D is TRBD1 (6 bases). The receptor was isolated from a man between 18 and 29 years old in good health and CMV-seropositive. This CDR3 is CSVLGTQVDPSGANVLTF. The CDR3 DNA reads TGCAGCGTCCTAGGGACACAGGTAGACCCCTCTGGGGCCAACGTCCTGACTTTC.